The 6 T cell receptor beta chains presented below share a single source sample, sequenced in a study of cytomegalovirus exposure and HLA in healthy donors. Vbeta (60) and Jbeta (13) primers were used in the PCR. The method was immunoSEQ multiplex PCR; TCRdb's version includes in-frame clones alone and lacks a portion of them. The sample consists of approximately 220,000 clones, 60% to 80% of them appearing once. Sequences were obtained from PBMCs. The receptors shown here come from a woman younger than 45 in good health and CMV-seronegative.

The CDR3 is CSVAYQGRLTF. The DNA of the CDR3 is TGCAGCGTTGCTTACCAGGGGCGGCTCACCTTC. The chain combines TRBV29-1 with TRBJ1-2, with D tentatively TRBD1 (6 bases). The CDR3 loop spans 11 amino acids. V was cut by 4 bases and J by 13 bases, with 16 bases left in between. Germline V CDR1 and CDR2: SQVTM, ANQGSEA.

This clone was seen once. The rearrangement uses TRBV4-1 and TRBJ2-7; D may be TRBD1 (5 bases). Trimming took off 3 bases at V and 3 bases at J, with 18 bases between the two ends. The CDR3 spans 16 residues. Germline CDR1 is MGHRA and CDR2 is YSYEKL. The CDR3 nucleotides read TGCGCCAGCAGCCAGGAAATCACCAGACAGAGCTACGAGCAGTACTTC. It encodes CASSQEITRQSYEQYF.

The gene calls are TRBV10-2 and TRBJ1-3; no firm D call. Looked up from germline, CDR1 is WSHSY and CDR2 is SAAADI. The CDR3 is made up of 15 amino acids. Deletions cut 3 bases from V and 0 bases from J, with 9 bases between. Written as DNA, the CDR3 is TGCGCCAGCAGTGAAATCACATACTCTGGAAACACCATATATTTT. Translating gives CASSEITYSGNTIYF.

CDR3 in DNA: TGTGCCAGCAGCGGATTAGGACAGAGCTCCTACAATGAGCAGTTCTTC. Protein sequence: CASSGLGQSSYNEQFF. This sequence joins TRBV9 and TRBJ2-1; the D gene is possibly TRBD1 (6 bases). Trimming took off 3 bases at V and 0 bases at J, with 13 bases between the two ends. Per germline, CDR1 SGDLS and CDR2 YYNGEE. The CDR3 is 16 residues long.

V and J are TRBV7-6 and TRBJ2-7; 10 bases are shared with TRBD1. Trimming cost V 3 bases and J 6 bases; bases outside gene matches: 8. The CDR3 length is 15 residues. Per germline, CDR1 SGHVS and CDR2 FNYEAQ. The CDR3 DNA reads as TGTGCCAGCAGCTTCGGGACAGGGGTTAGACCCGAGCAGTACTTC. The encoded protein is CASSFGTGVRPEQYF.

The rearrangement links TRBV6-5 to TRBJ2-1; possible D gene TRBD1, 6 bases. Germline CDR1 MNHEY, CDR2 SVGAGI. There are 14 residues in the CDR3. Trimming took 0 bases from V and 6 from J, leaving 9 bases between them. CDR3 amino acids: CASSYSRDINEQFF. The CDR3 nucleotides are TGTGCCAGCAGTTACTCCCGGGACATCAATGAGCAGTTCTTC.